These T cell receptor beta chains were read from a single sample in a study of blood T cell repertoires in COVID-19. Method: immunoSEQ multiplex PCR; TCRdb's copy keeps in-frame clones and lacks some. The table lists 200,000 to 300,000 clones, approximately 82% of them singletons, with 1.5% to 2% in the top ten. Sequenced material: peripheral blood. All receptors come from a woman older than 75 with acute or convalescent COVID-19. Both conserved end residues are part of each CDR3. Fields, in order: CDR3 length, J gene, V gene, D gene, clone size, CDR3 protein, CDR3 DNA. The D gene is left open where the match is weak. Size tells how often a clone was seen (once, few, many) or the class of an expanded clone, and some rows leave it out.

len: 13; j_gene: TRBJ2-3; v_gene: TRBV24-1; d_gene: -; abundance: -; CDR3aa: CATRQGSTDTQYF; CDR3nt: TGTGCCACCCGCCAGGGGAGCACAGATACGCAGTATTTT
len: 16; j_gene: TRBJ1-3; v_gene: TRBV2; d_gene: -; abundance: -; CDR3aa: CASTLTRGFSGNTIYF; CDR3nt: TGTGCCAGCACCCTGACCCGGGGATTCTCTGGAAACACCATATATTTT
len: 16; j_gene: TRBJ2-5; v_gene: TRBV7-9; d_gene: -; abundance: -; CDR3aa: CASSLAGGPPTETQYF; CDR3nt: TGTGCCAGCAGCTTAGCGGGGGGGCCTCCCACAGAGACCCAGTACTTC
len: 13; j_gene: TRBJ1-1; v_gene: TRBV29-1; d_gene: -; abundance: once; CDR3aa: CSAGQSKNTEAFF; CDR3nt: TGCAGCGCTGGACAATCAAAGAACACTGAAGCTTTCTTT
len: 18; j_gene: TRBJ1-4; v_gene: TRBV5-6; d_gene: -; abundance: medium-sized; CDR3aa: CASSLGANRAATNEKLFF; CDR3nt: TGTGCCAGCAGCTTGGGGGCGAACAGGGCTGCAACTAATGAAAAACTGTTTTTT
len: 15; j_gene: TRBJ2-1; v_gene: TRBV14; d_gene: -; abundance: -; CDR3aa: CASSNRDHSGYEQFF; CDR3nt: TGTGCCAGCAGCAACCGGGACCACAGCGGGTATGAGCAGTTCTTC
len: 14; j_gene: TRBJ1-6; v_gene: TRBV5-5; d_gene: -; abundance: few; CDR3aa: CASFLGRGNSPLHF; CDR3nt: TGTGCCAGCTTCCTCGGCAGGGGTAATTCACCCCTCCACTTT
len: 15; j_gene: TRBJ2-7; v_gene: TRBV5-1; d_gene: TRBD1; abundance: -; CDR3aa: CASSAGTGESYEQYF; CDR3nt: TGCGCCAGCAGCGCAGGGACAGGCGAGAGCTACGAGCAGTACTTC
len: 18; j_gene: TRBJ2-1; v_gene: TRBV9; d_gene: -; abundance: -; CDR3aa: CASSVAAGAGSSYNEQFF; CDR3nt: TGTGCCAGCAGCGTAGCCGCTGGGGCGGGGAGCTCCTACAATGAGCAGTTCTTC
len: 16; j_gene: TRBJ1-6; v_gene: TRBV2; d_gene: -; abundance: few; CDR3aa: CASKGGESSYNSPLHF; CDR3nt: TGTGCCAGCAAGGGTGGGGAGAGCTCCTATAATTCACCCCTCCACTTT
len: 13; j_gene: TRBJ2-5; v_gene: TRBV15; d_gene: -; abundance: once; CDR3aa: CATKGGGKETQYF; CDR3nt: TGTGCCACCAAAGGGGGTGGAAAAGAGACCCAGTACTTC
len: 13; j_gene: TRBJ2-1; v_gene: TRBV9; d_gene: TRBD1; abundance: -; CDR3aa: CASGRTGINEQFF; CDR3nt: TGTGCCAGCGGACGGACAGGTATCAATGAGCAGTTCTTC
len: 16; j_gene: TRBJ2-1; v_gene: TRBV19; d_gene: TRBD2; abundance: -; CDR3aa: CASSTKAGAPYNEQFF; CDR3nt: TGTGCCAGTAGTACTAAAGCGGGGGCCCCCTACAATGAGCAGTTCTTC
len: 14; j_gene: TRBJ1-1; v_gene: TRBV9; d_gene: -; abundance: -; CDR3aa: CASSVSRGNTEAFF; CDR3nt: TGTGCCAGCAGCGTAAGTCGGGGGAACACTGAAGCTTTCTTT
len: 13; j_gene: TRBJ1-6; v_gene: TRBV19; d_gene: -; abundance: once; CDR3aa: CASSDGGRSPLHF; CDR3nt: TGTGCCAGTAGTGACGGGGGGAGATCACCCCTCCACTTT
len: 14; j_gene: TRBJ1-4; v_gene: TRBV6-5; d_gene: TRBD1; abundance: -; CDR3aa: CASRSPGGNEKLFF; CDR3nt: TGTGCCAGCAGATCCCCAGGGGGCAATGAAAAACTGTTTTTT
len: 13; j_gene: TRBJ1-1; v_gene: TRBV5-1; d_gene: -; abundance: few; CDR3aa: CASSLAVNTEAFF; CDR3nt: TGCGCCAGCAGCTTGGCAGTGAACACTGAAGCTTTCTTT
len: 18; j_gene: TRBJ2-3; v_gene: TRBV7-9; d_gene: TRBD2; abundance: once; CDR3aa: CASSLAAGGALGTDTQYF; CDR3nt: TGTGCCAGCAGCTTAGCAGCGGGGGGGGCCTTGGGCACAGATACGCAGTATTTT
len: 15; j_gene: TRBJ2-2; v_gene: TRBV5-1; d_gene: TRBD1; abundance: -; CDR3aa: CASSPWTGEAGELFF; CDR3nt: TGCGCCAGCAGCCCGTGGACAGGGGAGGCCGGGGAGCTGTTTTTT
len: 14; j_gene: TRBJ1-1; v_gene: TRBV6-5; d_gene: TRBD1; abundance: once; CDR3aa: CASSPGGADTEAFF; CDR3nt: TGTGCCAGCAGTCCAGGGGGCGCGGACACTGAAGCTTTCTTT
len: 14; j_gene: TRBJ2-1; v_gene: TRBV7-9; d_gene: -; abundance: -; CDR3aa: CASSFSSTYNEQFF; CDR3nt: TGTGCCAGCAGCTTTAGCAGCACCTACAATGAGCAGTTCTTC
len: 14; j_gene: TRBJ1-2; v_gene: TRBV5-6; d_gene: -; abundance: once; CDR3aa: CASNARGALAGYTF; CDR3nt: TGTGCCAGCAACGCACGGGGGGCTTTGGCTGGCTACACCTTC
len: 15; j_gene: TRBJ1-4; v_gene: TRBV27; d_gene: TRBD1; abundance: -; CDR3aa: CASSFQTGGLGKLFF; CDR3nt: TGTGCCAGCAGTTTCCAAACAGGGGGGTTGGGAAAACTGTTTTTT
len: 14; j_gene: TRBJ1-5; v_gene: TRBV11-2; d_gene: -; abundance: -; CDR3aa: CASSLDSSNQPQHF; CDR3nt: TGTGCCAGCAGCTTAGATTCAAGCAATCAGCCCCAGCATTTT
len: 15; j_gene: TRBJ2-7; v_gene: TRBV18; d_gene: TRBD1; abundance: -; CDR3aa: CASSPPRQGAYEQYF; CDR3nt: TGTGCCAGCTCACCACCGCGGCAGGGGGCTTACGAGCAGTACTTC
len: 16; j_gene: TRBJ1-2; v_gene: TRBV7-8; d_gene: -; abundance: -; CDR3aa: CASSLAQGMGHYGYTF; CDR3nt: TGTGCCAGCAGCTTAGCGCAGGGGATGGGGCACTATGGCTACACCTTC
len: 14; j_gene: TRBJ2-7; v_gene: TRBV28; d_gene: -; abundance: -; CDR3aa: CASCLTGSTYEQYF; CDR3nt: TGTGCCAGCTGCCTGACCGGGTCCACCTACGAGCAGTACTTC
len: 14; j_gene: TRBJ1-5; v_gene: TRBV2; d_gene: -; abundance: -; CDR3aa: CASSSGGGNQPQHF; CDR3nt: TGTGCCAGCAGTTCGGGAGGGGGCAATCAGCCCCAGCATTTT
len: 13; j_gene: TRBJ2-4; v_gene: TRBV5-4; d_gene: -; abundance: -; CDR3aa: CASSLAGGDIQYF; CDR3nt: TGTGCCAGCAGCTTGGCCGGAGGGGACATTCAGTACTTC
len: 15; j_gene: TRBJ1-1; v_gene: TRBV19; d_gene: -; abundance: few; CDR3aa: CASSITNRVDTEAFF; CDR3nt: TGTGCCAGTAGTATTACAAACCGGGTAGACACTGAAGCTTTCTTT
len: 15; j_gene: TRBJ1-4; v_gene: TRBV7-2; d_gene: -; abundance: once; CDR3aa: CASTPQGRGNEKLFF; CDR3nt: TGTGCCAGCACCCCCCAAGGCAGGGGTAATGAAAAACTGTTTTTT
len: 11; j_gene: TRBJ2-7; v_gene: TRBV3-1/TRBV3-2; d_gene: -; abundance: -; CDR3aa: CASSQGTRQYF; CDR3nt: TGTGCCAGCAGCCAGGGGACACGGCAGTACTTC
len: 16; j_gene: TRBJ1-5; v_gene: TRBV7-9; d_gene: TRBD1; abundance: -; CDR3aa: CASSSQGTGGNQPQHF; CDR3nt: TGTGCCAGCAGCAGTCAGGGGACAGGGGGCAATCAGCCCCAGCATTTT
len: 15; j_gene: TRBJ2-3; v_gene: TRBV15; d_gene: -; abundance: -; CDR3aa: CATGLTVSSTDTQYF; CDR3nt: TGTGCCACCGGGTTAACAGTATCTAGCACAGATACGCAGTATTTT
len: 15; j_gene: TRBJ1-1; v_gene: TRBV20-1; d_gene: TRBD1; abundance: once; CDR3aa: CSASKAGGVNTEAFF; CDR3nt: TGCAGTGCTAGTAAGGCAGGGGGCGTTAACACTGAAGCTTTCTTT
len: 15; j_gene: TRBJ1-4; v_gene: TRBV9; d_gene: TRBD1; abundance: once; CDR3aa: CASTRNRGFNEKLFF; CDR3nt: TGTGCCAGCACCAGGAACAGGGGGTTTAATGAAAAACTGTTTTTT
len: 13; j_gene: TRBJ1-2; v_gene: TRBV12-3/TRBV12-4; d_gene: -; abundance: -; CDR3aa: CASSRAGDYGYTF; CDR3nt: TGTGCCAGCAGTCGGGCAGGGGACTATGGCTACACCTTC
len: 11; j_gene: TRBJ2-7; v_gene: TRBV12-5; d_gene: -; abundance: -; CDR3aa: CASAGVHEQYF; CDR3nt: TGTGCTAGTGCGGGGGTTCACGAGCAGTACTTC
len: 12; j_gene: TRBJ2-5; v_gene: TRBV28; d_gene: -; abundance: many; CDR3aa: CASSFFRETQYF; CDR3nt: TGTGCCAGCAGTTTCTTCCGTGAGACCCAGTACTTC